This T cell receptor beta chain emerged from a study of cytomegalovirus exposure and HLA in healthy donors. The CDR3 runs 13 residues. Germline V gene sequence: CDR1 LNHDA, CDR2 SQIVND (reference sequence). Trimming took off 3 bases at V and 4 bases at J, with 6 bases between the two ends. Generated by immunoSEQ multiplex PCR, the TCRdb table keeps only in-frame clones and is missing some. Of roughly 130,000 clones listed, roughly 90% are singletons. The chain links TRBV19 to TRBJ2-2, with D unclear. Sequenced sample: PBMCs. The sequence came from a man aged 25 to 40 in good health and CMV-seronegative. The CDR3 region is CASSILFTGELFF. CDR3 in DNA: TGTGCCAGTAGTATCCTCTTCACCGGGGAGCTGTTTTTT.